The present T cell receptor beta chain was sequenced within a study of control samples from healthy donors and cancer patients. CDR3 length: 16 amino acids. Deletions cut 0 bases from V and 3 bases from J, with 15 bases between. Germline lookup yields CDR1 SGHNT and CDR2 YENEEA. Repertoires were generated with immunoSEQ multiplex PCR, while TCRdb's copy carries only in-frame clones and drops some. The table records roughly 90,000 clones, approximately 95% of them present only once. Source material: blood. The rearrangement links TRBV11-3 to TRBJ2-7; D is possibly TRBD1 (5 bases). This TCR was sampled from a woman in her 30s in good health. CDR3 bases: TGTGCCAGCAGCTTAGACCCCTCGACAGATTTCTACGAGCAGTACTTC. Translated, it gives CASSLDPSTDFYEQYF.